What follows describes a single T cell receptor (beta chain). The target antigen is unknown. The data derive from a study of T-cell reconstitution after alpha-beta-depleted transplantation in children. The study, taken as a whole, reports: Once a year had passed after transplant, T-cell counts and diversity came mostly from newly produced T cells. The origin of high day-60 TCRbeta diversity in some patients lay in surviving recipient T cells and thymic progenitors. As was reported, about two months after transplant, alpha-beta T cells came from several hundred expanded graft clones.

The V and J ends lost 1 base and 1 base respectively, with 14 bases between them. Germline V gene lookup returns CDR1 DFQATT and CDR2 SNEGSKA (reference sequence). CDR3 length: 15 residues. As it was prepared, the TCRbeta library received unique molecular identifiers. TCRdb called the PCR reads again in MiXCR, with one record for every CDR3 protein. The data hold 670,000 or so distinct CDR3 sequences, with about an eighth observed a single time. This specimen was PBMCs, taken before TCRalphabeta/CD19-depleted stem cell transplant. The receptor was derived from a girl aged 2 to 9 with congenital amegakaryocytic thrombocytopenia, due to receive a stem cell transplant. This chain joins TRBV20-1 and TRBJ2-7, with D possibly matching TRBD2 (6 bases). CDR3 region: CSARAPPGGSYEQYF. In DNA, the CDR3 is TGCAGTGCTAGAGCCCCCCCCGGAGGGTCCTACGAGCAGTACTTC.